This TCR beta chain originates from a study of blood T cell repertoires in COVID-19. V gave up 8 bases and J gave up 7 bases, with 23 bases separating them. From germline, CDR1 is MRHNA and CDR2 SNTAGT. This CDR3 has 16 amino acids. The protocol was immunoSEQ multiplex PCR, while the TCRdb copy is restricted to in-frame clones and leaves out a portion. Of 210,000 or so clones in the sample, about four fifths were seen once. The clonotype comes from a middle-aged woman with acute or convalescent COVID-19. Input material: peripheral blood. The chain employs TRBV6-4 and TRBJ1-4; D is possibly TRBD1 (6 bases). The CDR3: CASYVGAVSLSEKLFF. The CDR3 DNA reads TGTGCCAGCTACGTGGGGGCGGTATCTCTTTCTGAAAAACTGTTTTTT.